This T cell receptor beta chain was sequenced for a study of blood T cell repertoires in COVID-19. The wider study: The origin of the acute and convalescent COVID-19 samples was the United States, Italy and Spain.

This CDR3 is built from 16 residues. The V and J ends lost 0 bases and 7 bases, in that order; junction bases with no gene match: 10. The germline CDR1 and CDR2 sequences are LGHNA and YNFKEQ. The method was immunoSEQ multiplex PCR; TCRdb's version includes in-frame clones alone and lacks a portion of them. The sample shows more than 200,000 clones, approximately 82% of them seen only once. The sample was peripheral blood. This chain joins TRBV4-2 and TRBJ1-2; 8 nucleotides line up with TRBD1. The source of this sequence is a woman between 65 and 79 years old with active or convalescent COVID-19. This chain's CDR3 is CASSQELGRGLGGYTF. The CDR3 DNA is TGTGCCAGCAGCCAAGAGTTGGGCAGGGGGCTAGGTGGCTACACCTTC.